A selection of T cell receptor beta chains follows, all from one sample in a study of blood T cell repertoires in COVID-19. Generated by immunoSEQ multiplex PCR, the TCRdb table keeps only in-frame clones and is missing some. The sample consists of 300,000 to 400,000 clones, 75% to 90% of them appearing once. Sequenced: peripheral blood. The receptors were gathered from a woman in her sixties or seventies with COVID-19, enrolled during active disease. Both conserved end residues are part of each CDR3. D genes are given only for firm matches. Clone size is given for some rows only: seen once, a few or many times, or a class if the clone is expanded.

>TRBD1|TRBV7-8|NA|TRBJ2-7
TGTGCCAGCAGCTTAGATCTCGGGACAGGGAGATTCATAGGCGAGCAGTACTTC
CASSLDLGTGRFIGEQYF
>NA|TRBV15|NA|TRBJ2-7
TGTGCCACCAGCAGAGAGTCCCCTGCACAGGGTTACGAGCAGTACTTC
CATSRESPAQGYEQYF
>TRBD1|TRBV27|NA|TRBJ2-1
TGTGCCAGCAGTCTCGGGACAGGGCTGAGGAATGAGCAGTTCTTC
CASSLGTGLRNEQFF
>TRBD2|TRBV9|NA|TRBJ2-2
TGTGCCAGCAGCGTAGCCCGGACTAGGCGGGAGAAGAACACCGGGGAGCTGTTTTTT
CASSVARTRREKNTGELFF
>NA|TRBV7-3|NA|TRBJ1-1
TGTGCCAGCAGCTCATCGACAGGGAACACTGAAGCTTTCTTT
CASSSSTGNTEAFF
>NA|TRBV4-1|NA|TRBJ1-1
TGCGCCAGCAGCCAAGTCTCAGGCGGGAGGACTGAAGCTTTCTTT
CASSQVSGGRTEAFF
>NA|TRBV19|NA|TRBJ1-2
TGTGCCAGTAGTATAGCAGGCGATTTGGGCTACACCTTC
CASSIAGDLGYTF
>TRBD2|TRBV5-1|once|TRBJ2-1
TGCGCCAGCGGACTAGCGGGGGGCCACAATGAGCAGTTCTTC
CASGLAGGHNEQFF
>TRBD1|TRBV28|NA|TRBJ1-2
TGTGCCAGCAGTTGGGGCAGGGGGACGGGCTACACCTTC
CASSWGRGTGYTF
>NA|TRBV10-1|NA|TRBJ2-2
TGCGCCAGCAGTGTGGGCGGGGAACGGAACACCGGGGAGCTGTTTTTT
CASSVGGERNTGELFF
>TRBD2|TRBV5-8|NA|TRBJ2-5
TGTGCCATCGGGGGAGGGACTAGCACGGGGGCCAGAGAGACCCAGTACTTC
CAIGGGTSTGARETQYF
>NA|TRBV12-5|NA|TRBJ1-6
TGTGCTAGTGGGTCAGGGTCACCTAATTCACCCCTCCACTTT
CASGSGSPNSPLHF
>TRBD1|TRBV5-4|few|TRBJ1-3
TGTGCCAGCAGCACACCGACAGGGGGAAACACCATATATTTT
CASSTPTGGNTIYF
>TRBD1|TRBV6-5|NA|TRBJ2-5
TGTGCCAGCCGGAAAGGGACAGGGGAGACCCAGTACTTC
CASRKGTGETQYF
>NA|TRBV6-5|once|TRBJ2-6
TGTGCCAGCAGCCCGAGTTTCTCTGGGGCCAACGTCCTGACTTTC
CASSPSFSGANVLTF
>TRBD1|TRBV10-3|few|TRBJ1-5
TGTGCCATCAGTGATGACAGGGGGTCAAATCAGCCCCAGCATTTT
CAISDDRGSNQPQHF
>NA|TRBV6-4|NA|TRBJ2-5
TGTGCCAGCAGTGAACAACATGACTCTACCCAGTACTTC
CASSEQHDSTQYF
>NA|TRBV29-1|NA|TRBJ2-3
TGCAGCGTGATGGGCTCGTCCACAGATACGCAGTATTTT
CSVMGSSTDTQYF
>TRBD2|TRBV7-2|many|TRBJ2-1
TGTGCCAGCGACCGGGCGGCGGGGGAAGAGCAGTTCTTC
CASDRAAGEEQFF
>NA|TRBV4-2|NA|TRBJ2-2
TGTGCCAGCAGCCAAGACCCTCTTCCCACCGGGGAGCTGTTTTTT
CASSQDPLPTGELFF
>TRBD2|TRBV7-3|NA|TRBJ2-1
TGTGCCAGCAGCTCTCATAGCGGGGGGGTAAATGAGCAGTTCTTC
CASSSHSGGVNEQFF
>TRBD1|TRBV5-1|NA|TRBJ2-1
TGCGCCAGCAGCTTACAGGGGGCTTTCAGCAATGAGCAGTTCTTC
CASSLQGAFSNEQFF
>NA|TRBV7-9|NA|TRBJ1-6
TGTGCCAGCAGCTTAGTAGGGGGTAATTCACCCCTCCACTTT
CASSLVGGNSPLHF
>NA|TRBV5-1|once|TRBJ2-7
TGCGCCAGCAGCTCCGACAGTACGGCCTACGAGCAGTACTTC
CASSSDSTAYEQYF